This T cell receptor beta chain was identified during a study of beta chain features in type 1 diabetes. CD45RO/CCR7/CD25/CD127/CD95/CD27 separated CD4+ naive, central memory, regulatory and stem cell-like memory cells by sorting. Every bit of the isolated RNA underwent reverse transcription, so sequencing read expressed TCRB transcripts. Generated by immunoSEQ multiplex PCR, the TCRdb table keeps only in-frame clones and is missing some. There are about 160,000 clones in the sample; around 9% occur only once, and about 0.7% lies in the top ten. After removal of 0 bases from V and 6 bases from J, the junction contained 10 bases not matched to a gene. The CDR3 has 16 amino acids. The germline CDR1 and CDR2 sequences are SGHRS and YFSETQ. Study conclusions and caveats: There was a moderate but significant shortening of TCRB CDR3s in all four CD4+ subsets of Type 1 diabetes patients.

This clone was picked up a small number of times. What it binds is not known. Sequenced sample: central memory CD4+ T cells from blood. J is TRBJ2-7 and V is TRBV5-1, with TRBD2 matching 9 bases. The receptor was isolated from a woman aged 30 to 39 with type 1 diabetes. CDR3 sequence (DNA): TGCGCCAGCAGCTTGGGATTAGCGGGGGCCCTGGGCGAGCAGTACTTC. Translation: CASSLGLAGALGEQYF.